This section outlines one T cell receptor beta chain sequence together with its context. The CDR3 is 13 amino acids. Germline V gene sequence: CDR1 GTSNPN, CDR2 SVGIG (reference sequence). With 0 bases removed from V and 8 bases from J, the gap between germline ends came to 13 bases. Per the authors' pipeline: Amplification from reference gene primers served as the basis for estimated nucleated cell counts. TCRdb keeps only in-frame clones here, not all; method: immunoSEQ multiplex PCR. The V and J calls and clone size are taken from that table; D and trimming were inferred from the DNA. The table includes roughly 440,000 clones, roughly 88% detected once. The entry originates in a study of blood T cell repertoires in COVID-19. Background on the study: The study drew acute and convalescent COVID-19 samples from the United States, Italy and Spain. PBMCs, B-cell-depleted T cells, or T cells were the source of the cDNA or gDNA that made up the material.

Enrollment of patients from Seattle took place during active infection, with longitudinal follow-up. This receptor was obtained from a woman aged 50 to 65 with COVID-19, enrolled during active disease. This chain connects TRBV30 to TRBJ1-2; D unclear. Sequenced material: peripheral blood. Here the CDR3 DNA reads TGTGCCTGGAGTGTAAACCAACGAGGAGGCTACACCTTC. It yields the protein CAWSVNQRGGYTF. The whole variable domain, remainder taken from reference TRBV30 and TRBJ1-2, is SQTIHQWPATLVQPVGSPLSLECTVEGTSNPNLYWYRQAAGRGLQLLFYSVGIGQISSEVPQNLSASRPQDRQFILSSKKLLLSDSGFYLCAWSVNQRGGYTFGSGTRLTVV.